A selection of T cell receptor beta chains follows, all from one sample in a study of blood T cells in healthy people across ages. MiXCR, run by TCRdb on the 5' RACE reads, gives a single entry per CDR3 protein. The sample contains some 1.5 million distinct CDR3 sequences, roughly two fifths of which appear only once. Sequenced material: blood. The receptors were gathered from a woman aged 18-35 years in good health. The CDR3 runs from the conserved cysteine through the conserved F or W. A D gene is named only where the DNA matches it firmly. Clone size is not always given. Where it is, it says once, few, many or a class for expanded clones.

j_gene: TRBJ2-3
v_gene: TRBV27
abundance: many
d_gene: NA
CDR3nt: TGTGCCAGCAGTCCTCGCAGGGATACGCAGTATTTT
CDR3aa: CASSPRRDTQYF

j_gene: TRBJ1-1
v_gene: TRBV20-1
abundance: NA
d_gene: TRBD1
CDR3nt: TGCAGTGCTAGAGGGGACAGGGTGAATGGTGAAGCTTTCTTT
CDR3aa: CSARGDRVNGEAFF

j_gene: TRBJ2-1
v_gene: TRBV12-3/TRBV12-4
abundance: few
d_gene: NA
CDR3nt: TGTGCCAGCGGGTGGTGGCATGAGCAGTTCTTC
CDR3aa: CASGWWHEQFF

j_gene: TRBJ1-1
v_gene: TRBV15
abundance: NA
d_gene: NA
CDR3nt: TGTGCCACCAGCGGATGGGCCTCTAATGGGGGAGCTTTCTTT
CDR3aa: CATSGWASNGGAFF

j_gene: TRBJ2-2
v_gene: TRBV4-2
abundance: NA
d_gene: NA
CDR3nt: TGTGCCAGCAGCCCAAGACCCTCATCGGGGTCCGGGGAGCTGTTTTTT
CDR3aa: CASSPRPSSGSGELFF

j_gene: TRBJ1-1
v_gene: TRBV7-9
abundance: NA
d_gene: NA
CDR3nt: TGTGCCAGCAGCTCCGGTAAAAACACTGAAGCTTTCTTT
CDR3aa: CASSSGKNTEAFF

j_gene: TRBJ2-7
v_gene: TRBV24-1
abundance: NA
d_gene: TRBD1
CDR3nt: TGTGCCACCAGTGCTCGCGGACAGGGCTACGAGCAGTACTTC
CDR3aa: CATSARGQGYEQYF

j_gene: TRBJ1-4
v_gene: TRBV5-1
abundance: NA
d_gene: TRBD1
CDR3nt: TGTGCCAGCAGCTTGGGGGACAGGCCAAATGAAAAACTGTTTTTT
CDR3aa: CASSLGDRPNEKLFF

j_gene: TRBJ2-3
v_gene: TRBV20-1
abundance: few
d_gene: TRBD1
CDR3nt: TGCAGTGCTAGATCCCCGGGACAGGGGCGTTCAGATACGCAGTATTTT
CDR3aa: CSARSPGQGRSDTQYF

j_gene: TRBJ2-7
v_gene: TRBV25-1
abundance: NA
d_gene: TRBD1
CDR3nt: TGTGCCAGCAGTGATCACGGACAGGGGGCGGAGGAGCAGTACTTC
CDR3aa: CASSDHGQGAEEQYF

j_gene: TRBJ1-1
v_gene: TRBV4-2
abundance: NA
d_gene: NA
CDR3nt: TGTGCCAGCACCCGGCCAGGTACTAACACTGAAGCTTTCTTT
CDR3aa: CASTRPGTNTEAFF

j_gene: TRBJ1-1
v_gene: TRBV2
abundance: NA
d_gene: NA
CDR3nt: TGTGCCAGCAGGGATGGGGTCTCTGAAGCTTTCTTT
CDR3aa: CASRDGVSEAFF

j_gene: TRBJ2-1
v_gene: TRBV12-3/TRBV12-4
abundance: NA
d_gene: NA
CDR3nt: TGTGCCAGCAGTTTAGGTGTCCGGGGGTTCTTC
CDR3aa: CASSLGVRGFF

j_gene: TRBJ2-3
v_gene: TRBV20-1
abundance: NA
d_gene: NA
CDR3nt: TGCAGTGCTAGAGGAGAGGGCACAGATACGCAGTATTTT
CDR3aa: CSARGEGTDTQYF

j_gene: TRBJ2-5
v_gene: TRBV20-1
abundance: NA
d_gene: TRBD2
CDR3nt: TGCAGTGCAACACGGGGGGGCCAAGAGACCCAGTACTTC
CDR3aa: CSATRGGQETQYF

j_gene: TRBJ2-1
v_gene: TRBV20-1
abundance: NA
d_gene: TRBD2
CDR3nt: TGCAGTGCCCAGACTAGCGGGAACTACAATGAGCAGTTCTTC
CDR3aa: CSAQTSGNYNEQFF

j_gene: TRBJ2-7
v_gene: TRBV12-3/TRBV12-4
abundance: few
d_gene: NA
CDR3nt: TGTGCCAGCTGCAGTGGCCCCCAGGAAGACTACGAGCAGTACTTC
CDR3aa: CASCSGPQEDYEQYF

j_gene: TRBJ2-5
v_gene: TRBV6-2/TRBV6-3
abundance: NA
d_gene: TRBD2
CDR3nt: TGTGCCAGCAGTGATAGCGGGACGACCCAGTACTTC
CDR3aa: CASSDSGTTQYF

j_gene: TRBJ2-7
v_gene: TRBV4-3
abundance: few
d_gene: TRBD1
CDR3nt: TGCGCCAGCAGCCAAGATTCAGCGGCAGGGGGCTTCTACGAGCAGTACTTC
CDR3aa: CASSQDSAAGGFYEQYF

j_gene: TRBJ1-1
v_gene: TRBV7-9
abundance: NA
d_gene: TRBD1
CDR3nt: TGTGCCAGCAGCTTAGACCCTGGGACAGGAGGGACTGAAGCTTTCTTT
CDR3aa: CASSLDPGTGGTEAFF

j_gene: TRBJ2-6
v_gene: TRBV10-3
abundance: NA
d_gene: NA
CDR3nt: TGTGCCATCAGTGAGTCAGGGGGAACGAGCGGGGCCAACGTCCTGACTTTC
CDR3aa: CAISESGGTSGANVLTF

j_gene: TRBJ2-5
v_gene: TRBV29-1
abundance: NA
d_gene: TRBD1
CDR3nt: TGCAGCGTTGAGGGAGGACAGGGGTACCAAGAGACCCAGTACTTC
CDR3aa: CSVEGGQGYQETQYF

j_gene: TRBJ2-1
v_gene: TRBV6-4
abundance: NA
d_gene: TRBD1
CDR3nt: TGTGCCAGCAGTGACTCGGGACAGGGAAGCAATGAGCAGTTCTTC
CDR3aa: CASSDSGQGSNEQFF

j_gene: TRBJ2-1
v_gene: TRBV4-1
abundance: few
d_gene: TRBD1
CDR3nt: TGCGCCAGCAGGTTCCCGGGACAGAGCTACAATGAGCAGTTCTTC
CDR3aa: CASRFPGQSYNEQFF

j_gene: TRBJ2-1
v_gene: TRBV5-1
abundance: NA
d_gene: NA
CDR3nt: TGCGCCAGCAGGCGGGTGGACTGGGGCTACAATGAGCAGTTCTTC
CDR3aa: CASRRVDWGYNEQFF

j_gene: TRBJ2-5
v_gene: TRBV6-5
abundance: few
d_gene: NA
CDR3nt: TGTGCCAGCAGTTGGGGACGGAGACAAGAGACCCAGTACTTC
CDR3aa: CASSWGRRQETQYF

j_gene: TRBJ1-6
v_gene: TRBV5-1
abundance: few
d_gene: TRBD1
CDR3nt: TGCGCCAGCAGCATCTCGGACAGGGATAATTCACCCCTCCACTTT
CDR3aa: CASSISDRDNSPLHF

j_gene: TRBJ2-5
v_gene: TRBV9
abundance: NA
d_gene: TRBD2
CDR3nt: TGTGCCAGCAGCTACGGGACTAGCGGCAGAGTGCAAGAGACCCAGTACTTC
CDR3aa: CASSYGTSGRVQETQYF

j_gene: TRBJ2-3
v_gene: TRBV9
abundance: NA
d_gene: NA
CDR3nt: TGTGCCAGCAGCTCCCCTCGGGGGAGCGGCACAGATACGCAGTATTTT
CDR3aa: CASSSPRGSGTDTQYF

j_gene: TRBJ1-4
v_gene: TRBV5-1
abundance: NA
d_gene: NA
CDR3nt: TGCGCCAGCAGCTTTACGCCTGAGGGGGAAAAACTGTTTTTT
CDR3aa: CASSFTPEGEKLFF

j_gene: TRBJ2-1
v_gene: TRBV7-9
abundance: NA
d_gene: TRBD2
CDR3nt: TGTGCCAGCAGCCCAACACTGCGGGGGTTAAACTACAGTGAGCAGTTCTTC
CDR3aa: CASSPTLRGLNYSEQFF

j_gene: TRBJ2-5
v_gene: TRBV20-1
abundance: NA
d_gene: NA
CDR3nt: TGCAGTGCTAGAGATGGGGGATGGACTCTTGGGGAGACCCAGTACTTC
CDR3aa: CSARDGGWTLGETQYF

j_gene: TRBJ2-2
v_gene: TRBV29-1
abundance: NA
d_gene: NA
CDR3nt: TGCAGCGGAATCGGGACCAACACCGGGGAGCTGTTTTTT
CDR3aa: CSGIGTNTGELFF

j_gene: TRBJ2-7
v_gene: TRBV6-4
abundance: NA
d_gene: TRBD2
CDR3nt: TGTGCCAGCAGTGTTAGCGGGGAATCCTACAATGAGCAGTACTTC
CDR3aa: CASSVSGESYNEQYF

j_gene: TRBJ1-1
v_gene: TRBV15
abundance: few
d_gene: NA
CDR3nt: TGTGCCACCAGCAGAGGCCAACCGGGACCAAAAGGCACTGAAGCTTTCTTT
CDR3aa: CATSRGQPGPKGTEAFF

j_gene: TRBJ1-2
v_gene: TRBV9
abundance: NA
d_gene: NA
CDR3nt: TGTGCCAGCAGCCGGGCCGGGACGGAATATGGCTACACCTTC
CDR3aa: CASSRAGTEYGYTF

j_gene: TRBJ2-5
v_gene: TRBV7-2
abundance: NA
d_gene: NA
CDR3nt: TGTGCCAGCACCCAGGTCCCGGGTCGCCAAGAGACCCAGTACTTC
CDR3aa: CASTQVPGRQETQYF

j_gene: TRBJ1-5
v_gene: TRBV12-3/TRBV12-4
abundance: NA
d_gene: NA
CDR3nt: TGTGCCAGCAATCAGGATGGCAATCAGCCCCAGCATTTT
CDR3aa: CASNQDGNQPQHF

j_gene: TRBJ1-2
v_gene: TRBV4-3
abundance: NA
d_gene: NA
CDR3nt: TGCGCCAGCAGCCAGGGGCTAGGCTTTGATGGCTACACCTTC
CDR3aa: CASSQGLGFDGYTF

j_gene: TRBJ1-1
v_gene: TRBV19
abundance: NA
d_gene: NA
CDR3nt: TGTGCCAGCGGAGGGTTTTTGGCGAACACTGAAGCTTTCTTT
CDR3aa: CASGGFLANTEAFF

j_gene: TRBJ2-5
v_gene: TRBV30
abundance: NA
d_gene: NA
CDR3nt: TGTGCCTGGAGTGTAGTAGGGCTCCAGACCCAGTACTTC
CDR3aa: CAWSVVGLQTQYF

j_gene: TRBJ2-1
v_gene: TRBV11-2
abundance: NA
d_gene: TRBD1
CDR3nt: TGTGCCAGCAGCGCCACCGAGACAGGGGGGCACTACAATGAGCAGTTCTTC
CDR3aa: CASSATETGGHYNEQFF

j_gene: TRBJ1-2
v_gene: TRBV20-1
abundance: NA
d_gene: NA
CDR3nt: TGCAGTGCCTTTTTTCCCGGTGGCTACACCTTC
CDR3aa: CSAFFPGGYTF

j_gene: TRBJ2-3
v_gene: TRBV7-9
abundance: NA
d_gene: TRBD2
CDR3nt: TGTACCAGCAGTTTCACTAGCGGGACTAGCACAGATACGCAGTATTTT
CDR3aa: CTSSFTSGTSTDTQYF

j_gene: TRBJ2-6
v_gene: TRBV7-3
abundance: NA
d_gene: NA
CDR3nt: TGTGCCAGCAGCTTAAATCCAGGCACTGGGGCCAACGTCCTGACTTTC
CDR3aa: CASSLNPGTGANVLTF

j_gene: TRBJ2-5
v_gene: TRBV7-9
abundance: once
d_gene: NA
CDR3nt: TGTGCCAGCAAAATGGGAGAGACCCAGTACTTC
CDR3aa: CASKMGETQYF

j_gene: TRBJ2-5
v_gene: TRBV6-1
abundance: NA
d_gene: NA
CDR3nt: TGTGCCAGCAGTGAAGGGTGGGAGACCCAGTACTTC
CDR3aa: CASSEGWETQYF

j_gene: TRBJ1-2
v_gene: TRBV6-1
abundance: NA
d_gene: NA
CDR3nt: TGTGCCAGCAGTGAAGTACAGGGAAAAGTTGGCTACACCTTC
CDR3aa: CASSEVQGKVGYTF